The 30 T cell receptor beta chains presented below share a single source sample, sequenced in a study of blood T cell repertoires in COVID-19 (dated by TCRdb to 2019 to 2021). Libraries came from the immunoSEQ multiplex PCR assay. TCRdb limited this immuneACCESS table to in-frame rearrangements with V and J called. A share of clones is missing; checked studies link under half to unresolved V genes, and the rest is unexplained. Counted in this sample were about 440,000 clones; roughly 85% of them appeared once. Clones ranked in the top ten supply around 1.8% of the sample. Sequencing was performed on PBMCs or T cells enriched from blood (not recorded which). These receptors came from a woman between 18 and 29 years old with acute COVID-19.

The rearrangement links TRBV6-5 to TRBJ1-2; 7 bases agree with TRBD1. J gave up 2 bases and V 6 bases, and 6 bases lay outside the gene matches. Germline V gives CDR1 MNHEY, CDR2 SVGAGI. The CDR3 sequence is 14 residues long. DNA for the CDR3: TGTGCCAGCAGATTAACGACAGGGAACTATGGCTACACCTTC. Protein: CASRLTTGNYGYTF.

The CDR3 DNA reads as TGTGCCTGGAACCCTAGCGGGAGAAGCTTAGAGCAGTTCTTC. This encodes CAWNPSGRSLEQFF. The V call is TRBV30, the J call TRBJ2-1; 10 bases line up with TRBD2. Germline CDR1 reads GTSNPN; CDR2 reads SVGIG (reference sequence). V lost 4 bases and J lost 10; bases outside the gene matches: 10. This CDR3 has 14 amino acids.

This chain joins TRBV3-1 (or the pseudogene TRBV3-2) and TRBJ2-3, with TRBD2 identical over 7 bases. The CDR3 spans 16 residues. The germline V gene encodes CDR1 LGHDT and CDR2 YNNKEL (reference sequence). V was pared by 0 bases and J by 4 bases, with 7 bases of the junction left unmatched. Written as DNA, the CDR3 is TGTGCCAGCAGCCAAGATCTTTGGAGCGGGGCAGATACGCAGTATTTT. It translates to CASSQDLWSGADTQYF.

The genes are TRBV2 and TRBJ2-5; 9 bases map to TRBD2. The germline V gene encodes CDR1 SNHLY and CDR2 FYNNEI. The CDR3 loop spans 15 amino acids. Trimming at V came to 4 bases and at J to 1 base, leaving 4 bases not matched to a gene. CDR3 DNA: TGTGCCAGCAGTGCGGTAGCGGGGGCCCAAGAGACCCAGTACTTC. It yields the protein CASSAVAGAQETQYF.

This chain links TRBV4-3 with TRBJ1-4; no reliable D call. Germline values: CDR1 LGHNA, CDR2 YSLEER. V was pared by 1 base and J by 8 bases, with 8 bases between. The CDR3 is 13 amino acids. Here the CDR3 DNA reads TGCGCCAGCAGCCAAGTAGACTCAGAAAAACTGTTTTTT. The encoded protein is CASSQVDSEKLFF.

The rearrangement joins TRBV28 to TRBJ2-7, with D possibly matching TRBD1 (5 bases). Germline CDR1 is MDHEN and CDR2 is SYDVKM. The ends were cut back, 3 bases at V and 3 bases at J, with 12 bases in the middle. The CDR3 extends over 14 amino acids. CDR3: CASSFYDRDYEQYF. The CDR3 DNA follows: TGTGCCAGCAGTTTTTATGACAGAGACTACGAGCAGTACTTC.

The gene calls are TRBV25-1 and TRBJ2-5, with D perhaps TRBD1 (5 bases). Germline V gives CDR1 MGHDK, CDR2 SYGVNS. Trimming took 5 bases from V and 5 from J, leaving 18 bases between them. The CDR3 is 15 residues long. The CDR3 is CASSLGWGRRETQYF. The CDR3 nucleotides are TGTGCCAGCAGTTTGGGCTGGGGCCGTCGTGAGACCCAGTACTTC.

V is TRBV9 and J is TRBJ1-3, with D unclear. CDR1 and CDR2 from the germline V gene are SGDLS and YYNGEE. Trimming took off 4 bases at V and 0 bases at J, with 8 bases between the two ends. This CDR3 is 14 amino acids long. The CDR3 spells CASSHSSSGNTIYF. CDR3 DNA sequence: TGTGCCAGCAGCCACAGCAGCTCTGGAAACACCATATATTTT.

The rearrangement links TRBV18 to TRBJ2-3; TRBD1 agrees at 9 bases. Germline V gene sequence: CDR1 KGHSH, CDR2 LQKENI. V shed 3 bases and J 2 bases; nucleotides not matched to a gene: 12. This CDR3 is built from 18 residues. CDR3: CASSPIYRTGASTDTQYF. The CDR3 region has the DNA TGTGCCAGCTCACCGATATACCGGACAGGGGCCTCCACAGATACGCAGTATTTT.

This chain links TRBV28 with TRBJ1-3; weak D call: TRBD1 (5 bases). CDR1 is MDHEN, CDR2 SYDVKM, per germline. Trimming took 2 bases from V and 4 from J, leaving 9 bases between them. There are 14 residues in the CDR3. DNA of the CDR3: TGTGCCAGCAGTTTACACCAGGGAGGAAACACCATATATTTT. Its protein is CASSLHQGGNTIYF.

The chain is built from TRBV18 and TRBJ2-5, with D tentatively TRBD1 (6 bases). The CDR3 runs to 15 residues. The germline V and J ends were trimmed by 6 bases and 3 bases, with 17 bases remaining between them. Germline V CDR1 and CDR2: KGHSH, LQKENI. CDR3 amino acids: CASSPNLGTKETQYF. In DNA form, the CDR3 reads TGTGCCAGCTCTCCAAACCTCGGGACAAAAGAGACCCAGTACTTC.

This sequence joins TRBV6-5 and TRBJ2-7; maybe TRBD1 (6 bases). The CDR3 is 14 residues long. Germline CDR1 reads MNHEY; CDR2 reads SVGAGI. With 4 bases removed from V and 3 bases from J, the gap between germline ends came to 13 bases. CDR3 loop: CASSSRGGFYEQYF. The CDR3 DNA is TGTGCCAGCAGTTCCAGGGGCGGTTTCTACGAGCAGTACTTC.

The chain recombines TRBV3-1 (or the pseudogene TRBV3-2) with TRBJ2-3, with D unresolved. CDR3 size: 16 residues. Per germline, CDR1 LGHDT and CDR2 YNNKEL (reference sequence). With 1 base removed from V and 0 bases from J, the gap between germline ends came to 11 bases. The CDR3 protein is CASSQVDWASTDTQYF. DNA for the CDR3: TGTGCCAGCAGCCAAGTTGATTGGGCGAGCACAGATACGCAGTATTTT.

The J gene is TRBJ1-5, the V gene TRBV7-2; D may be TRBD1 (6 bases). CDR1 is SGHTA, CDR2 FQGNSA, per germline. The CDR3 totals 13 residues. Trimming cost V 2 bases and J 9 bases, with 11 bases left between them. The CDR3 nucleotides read TGTGCCAGCAGCTTAAAGGGCAGGGGGCCCCAGCATTTT. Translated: CASSLKGRGPQHF. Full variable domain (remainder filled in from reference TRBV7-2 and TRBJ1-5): GAGVSQSPSNKVTEKGKDVELRCDPISGHTALYWYRQSLGQGLEFLIYFQGNSAPDKSGLPSDRFSAERTGGSVSTLTIQRTQQEDSAVYLCASSLKGRGPQHFGDGTRLSIL.

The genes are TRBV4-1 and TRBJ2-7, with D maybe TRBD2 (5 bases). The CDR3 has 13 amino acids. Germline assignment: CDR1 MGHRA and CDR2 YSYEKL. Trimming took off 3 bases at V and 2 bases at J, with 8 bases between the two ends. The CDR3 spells CASSQDGAYEQYF. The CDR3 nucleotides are TGCGCCAGCAGCCAGGACGGGGCCTACGAGCAGTACTTC.

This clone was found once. CDR3 DNA: TGTGCCGGAGACTCGGGGGGGGTTTTGTTCCACGAGCAGTACTTC. The encoded protein is CAGDSGGVLFHEQYF. The rearrangement links TRBV6-5 to TRBJ2-7; 8 nucleotides align to TRBD2. The CDR3 covers 15 residues. V shed 11 bases, J shed 5 bases, and the junction held 17 bases outside the gene matches. Germline V gene sequence: CDR1 MNHEY, CDR2 SVGAGI.

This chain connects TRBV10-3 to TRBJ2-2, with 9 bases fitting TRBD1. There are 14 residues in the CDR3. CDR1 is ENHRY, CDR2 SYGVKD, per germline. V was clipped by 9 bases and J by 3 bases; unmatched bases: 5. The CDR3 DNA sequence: TGTGCCATGAGGACAGGGGAGGACACCGGGGAGCTGTTTTTT. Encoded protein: CAMRTGEDTGELFF.

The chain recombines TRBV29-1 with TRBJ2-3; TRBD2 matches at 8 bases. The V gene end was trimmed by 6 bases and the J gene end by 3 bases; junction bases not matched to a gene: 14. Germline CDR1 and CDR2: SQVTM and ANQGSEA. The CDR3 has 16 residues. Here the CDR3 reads CSVQGTSWGQTDTQYF. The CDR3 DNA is TGCAGCGTCCAGGGGACTAGTTGGGGACAAACAGATACGCAGTATTTT.

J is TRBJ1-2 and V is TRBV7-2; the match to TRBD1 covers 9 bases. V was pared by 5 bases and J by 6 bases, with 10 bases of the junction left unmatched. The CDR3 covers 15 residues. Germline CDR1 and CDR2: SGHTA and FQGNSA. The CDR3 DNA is TGTGCCAGCAGCCCCCGACAGGGGGAAGGGAATGGCTACACCTTC. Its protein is CASSPRQGEGNGYTF.

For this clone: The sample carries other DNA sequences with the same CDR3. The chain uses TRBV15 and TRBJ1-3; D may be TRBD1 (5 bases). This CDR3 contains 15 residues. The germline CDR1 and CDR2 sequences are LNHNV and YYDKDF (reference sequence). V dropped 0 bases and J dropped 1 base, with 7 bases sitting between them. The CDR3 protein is CATSRDPGSGNTIYF. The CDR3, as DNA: TGTGCCACCAGCAGAGATCCAGGGTCTGGAAACACCATATATTTT. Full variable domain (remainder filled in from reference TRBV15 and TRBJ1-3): DAMVIQNPRYQVTQFGKPVTLSCSQTLNHNVMYWYQQKSSQAPKLLFHYYDKDFNNEADTPDNFQSRRPNTSFCFLDIRSPGLGDTAMYLCATSRDPGSGNTIYFGEGSWLTVV.

The CDR3 coding sequence is TGTGCCTGGATGGGGGAGGGCCTTGTAAGCACAGATACGCAGTATTTT. Its protein product is CAWMGEGLVSTDTQYF. V is TRBV30 and J is TRBJ2-3; TRBD2 agrees at 7 bases. Germline values: CDR1 GTSNPN, CDR2 SVGIG (reference sequence). The CDR3 consists of 16 residues. V dropped 4 bases and J dropped 0; count of bases not matched to a gene: 10.

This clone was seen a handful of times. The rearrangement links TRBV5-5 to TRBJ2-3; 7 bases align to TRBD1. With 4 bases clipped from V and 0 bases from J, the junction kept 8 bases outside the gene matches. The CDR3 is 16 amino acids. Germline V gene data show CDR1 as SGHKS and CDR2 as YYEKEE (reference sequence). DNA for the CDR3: TGTGCCAGCAGCACCTATGGACAGGCTAGCACAGATACGCAGTATTTT. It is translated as CASSTYGQASTDTQYF.

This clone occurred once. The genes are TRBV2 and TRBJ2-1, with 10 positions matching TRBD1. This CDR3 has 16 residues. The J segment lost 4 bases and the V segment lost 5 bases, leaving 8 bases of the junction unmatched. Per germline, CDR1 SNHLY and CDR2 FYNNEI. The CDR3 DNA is TGTGCCAGCAGTAAAAGCCGGGACAGGGGATACAATGAGCAGTTCTTC. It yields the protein CASSKSRDRGYNEQFF. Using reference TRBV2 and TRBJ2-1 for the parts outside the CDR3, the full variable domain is EPEVTQTPSHQVTQMGQEVILRCVPISNHLYFYWYRQILGQKVEFLVSFYNNEISEKSEIFDDQFSVERPDGSNFTLKIRSTKLEDSAMYFCASSKSRDRGYNEQFFGPGTRLTVL.

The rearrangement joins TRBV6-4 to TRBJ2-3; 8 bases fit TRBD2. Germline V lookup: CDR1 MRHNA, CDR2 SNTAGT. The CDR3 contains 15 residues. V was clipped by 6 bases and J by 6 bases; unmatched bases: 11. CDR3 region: CASSETSVTTDTQYF. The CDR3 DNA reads TGTGCCAGCAGCGAGACTAGCGTGACAACCGATACGCAGTATTTT.

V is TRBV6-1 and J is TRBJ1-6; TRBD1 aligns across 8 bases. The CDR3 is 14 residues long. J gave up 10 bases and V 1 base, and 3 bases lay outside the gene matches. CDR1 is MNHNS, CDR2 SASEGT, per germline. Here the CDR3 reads CASSEGTGGSPLHF. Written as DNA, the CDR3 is TGTGCCAGCAGTGAAGGTACAGGGGGGTCACCCCTCCACTTT.

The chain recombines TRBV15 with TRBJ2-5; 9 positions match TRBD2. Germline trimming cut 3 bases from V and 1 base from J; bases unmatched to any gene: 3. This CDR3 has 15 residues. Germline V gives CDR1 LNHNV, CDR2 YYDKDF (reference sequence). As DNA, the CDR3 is TGTGCCACCAGCAGGGAGACTAGCGGCCAAGAGACCCAGTACTTC. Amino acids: CATSRETSGQETQYF.

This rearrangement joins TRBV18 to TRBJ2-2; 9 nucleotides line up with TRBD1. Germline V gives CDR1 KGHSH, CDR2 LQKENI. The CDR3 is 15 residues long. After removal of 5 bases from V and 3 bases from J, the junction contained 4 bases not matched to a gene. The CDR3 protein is CASSSTGGDTGELFF. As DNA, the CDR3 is TGTGCCAGCTCATCAACAGGGGGCGACACCGGGGAGCTGTTTTTT. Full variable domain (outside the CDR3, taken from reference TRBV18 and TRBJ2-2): NAGVMQNPRHLVRRRGQEARLRCSPMKGHSHVYWYRQLPEEGLKFMVYLQKENIIDESGMPKERFSAEFPKEGPSILRIQQVVRGDSAAYFCASSSTGGDTGELFFGEGSRLTVL.

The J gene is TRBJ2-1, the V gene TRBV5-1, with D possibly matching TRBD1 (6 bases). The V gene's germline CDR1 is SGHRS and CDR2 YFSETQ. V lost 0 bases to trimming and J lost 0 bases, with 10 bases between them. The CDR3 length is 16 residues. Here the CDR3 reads CASSLGQGHSYNEQFF. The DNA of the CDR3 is TGCGCCAGCAGCTTGGGGCAGGGGCACTCCTACAATGAGCAGTTCTTC.

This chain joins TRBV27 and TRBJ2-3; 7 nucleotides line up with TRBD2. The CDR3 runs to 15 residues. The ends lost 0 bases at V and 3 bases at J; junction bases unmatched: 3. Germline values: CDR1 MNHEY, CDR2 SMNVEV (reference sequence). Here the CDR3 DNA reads TGTGCCAGCAGTTTATCTCTGGGGGGGACAGATACGCAGTATTTT. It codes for CASSLSLGGTDTQYF.

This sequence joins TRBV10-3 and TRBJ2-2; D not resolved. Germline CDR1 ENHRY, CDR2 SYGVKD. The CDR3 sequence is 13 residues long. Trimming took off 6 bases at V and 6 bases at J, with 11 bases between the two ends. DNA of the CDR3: TGTGCCATCAGGGAGACTTCTCCCGGGGAGCTGTTTTTT. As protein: CAIRETSPGELFF.